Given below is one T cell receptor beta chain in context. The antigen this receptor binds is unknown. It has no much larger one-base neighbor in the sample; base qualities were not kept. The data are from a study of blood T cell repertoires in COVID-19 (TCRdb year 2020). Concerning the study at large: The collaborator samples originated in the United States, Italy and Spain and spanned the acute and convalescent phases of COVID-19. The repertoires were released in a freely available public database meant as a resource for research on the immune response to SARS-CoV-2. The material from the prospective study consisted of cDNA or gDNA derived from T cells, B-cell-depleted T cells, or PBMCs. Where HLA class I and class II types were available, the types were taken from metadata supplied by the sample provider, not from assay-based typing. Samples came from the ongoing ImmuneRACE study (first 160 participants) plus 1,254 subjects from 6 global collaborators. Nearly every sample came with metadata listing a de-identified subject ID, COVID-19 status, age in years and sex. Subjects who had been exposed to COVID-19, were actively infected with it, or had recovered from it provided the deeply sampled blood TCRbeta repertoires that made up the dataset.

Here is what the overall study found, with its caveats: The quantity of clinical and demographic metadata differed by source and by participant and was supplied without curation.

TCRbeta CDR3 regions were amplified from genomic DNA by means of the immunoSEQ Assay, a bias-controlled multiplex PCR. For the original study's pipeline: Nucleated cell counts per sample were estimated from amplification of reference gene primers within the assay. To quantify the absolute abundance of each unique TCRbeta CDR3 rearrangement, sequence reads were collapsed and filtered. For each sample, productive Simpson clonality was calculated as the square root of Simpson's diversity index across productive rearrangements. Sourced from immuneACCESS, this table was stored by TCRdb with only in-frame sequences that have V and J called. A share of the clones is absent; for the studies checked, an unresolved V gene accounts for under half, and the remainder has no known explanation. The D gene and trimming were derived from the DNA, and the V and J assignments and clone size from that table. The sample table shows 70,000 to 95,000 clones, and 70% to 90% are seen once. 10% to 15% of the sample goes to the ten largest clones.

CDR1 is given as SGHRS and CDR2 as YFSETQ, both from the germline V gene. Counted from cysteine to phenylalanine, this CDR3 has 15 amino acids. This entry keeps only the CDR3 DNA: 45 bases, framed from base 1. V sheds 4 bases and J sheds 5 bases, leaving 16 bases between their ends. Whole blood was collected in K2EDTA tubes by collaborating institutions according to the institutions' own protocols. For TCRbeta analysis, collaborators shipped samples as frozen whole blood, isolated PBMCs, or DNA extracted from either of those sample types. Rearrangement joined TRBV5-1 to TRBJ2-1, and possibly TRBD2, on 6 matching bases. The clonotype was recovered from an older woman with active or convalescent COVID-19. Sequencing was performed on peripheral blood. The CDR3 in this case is CASSPGSSGNNEQFF. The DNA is TGCGCCAGCAGCCCTGGGAGTAGCGGAAACAATGAGCAGTTCTTC.